This T cell receptor (beta chain) originates from a study of T-cell memory formation after mild COVID-19. Notes on the study in general: CD4+ contracting clones were mainly CM and EM; CD8+ ones, EMRA. Second-wave clones with a day 37 peak had unconfirmed SARS-CoV-2 specificity. Contracting clones from day 15 to 85 had balanced CD4/CD8; later expanders favoured CD4+. Cross-reactive memory appears to have joined, as suggested by some responding clones showing up in pre-infection memory.

This clonotype has ten or more counts. The target antigen is unknown. V lost 7 bases and J lost 5, with 20 bases in between. This CDR3 contains 15 residues. Looked up from germline, CDR1 is MGHDK and CDR2 is SYGVNS. MiXCR, applied by TCRdb to the 5' RACE reads, yields one record per CDR3 protein. The sample gives about 29,000 distinct CDR3 sequences, around 10% of which show up once; 13% to 15% is in the top ten. This clonotype was obtained from an adult woman who had mild COVID-19 (a few samples of this study predate the infection). Cell type and time point are not known. The sample comprised PBMCs or a T cell subset sorted from them (not recorded which). The chain is built from TRBV25-1 and TRBJ2-5; a weak D match, TRBD1 (6 bases). CDR3 sequence reads: CASTFITGKGETQYF. The CDR3 DNA reads TGTGCCAGCACTTTCATCACAGGGAAAGGGGAGACCCAGTACTTC.